Sequencing of this T cell receptor beta chain was carried out in a study of T cell changes during pregnancy in multiple sclerosis (dated by TCRdb to about 2019). In the study overall: The study looked at changes in the T cell repertoire across pregnancy in women with multiple sclerosis.

About this clone: No antigen is known for it. Per-base quality was not reported, and no clone a single base away is much larger than it.

Taken from the germline V gene, the CDR1 and CDR2 loops are MNHNS and SASEGT. From its cysteine to its phenylalanine, the CDR3 spans 11 amino acids. Kept here is only the CDR3 DNA, which spans 33 bases and is read in frame from base 1. V and J lose 3 bases and 6 bases, and a span of 6 bases separates them. Libraries were built with the immunoSEQ multiplex PCR assay. The table comes from immuneACCESS by way of TCRdb, which keeps in-frame sequences with V and J called. Part of the clones is missing from these tables; in studies checked, under half for an unresolved V gene and the rest for unknown reasons. The table for this sample lists under 55,000 clones; approximately 93% of them were counted only once. Of the sample, around 0.31% is held by the ten largest clones.

In this chain, TRBV6-1 is recombined with TRBJ2-7; the D gene lacks a confident call. The clonotype comes from a female donor with multiple sclerosis, enrolled in a pregnancy study. This material consisted of CD4+ T cells from peripheral blood mononuclear cells, taken in the third trimester of pregnancy. The CDR3 protein sequence reads: CASSDLFEQYF. Read as DNA, the sequence is TGTGCCAGCAGTGATTTATTCGAGCAGTACTTC.